These 14 T cell receptor beta chains originate from one sample sequenced in a study of human T cells and chemical hapten exposure. TCRdb itself ran the RACE reads through MiXCR, one entry per CDR3 protein. The sample holds roughly 380,000 distinct CDR3 sequences; approximately 5.1% are singletons and the top ten take 2.6%. Time point reported: pre-sensitization, week 0. Treatment reported: therapeutic diphenylcyclopropenone sensitization with weekly scalp DPC. Sequenced here: whole blood, sampled in connection with sensitization to the hapten diphenylcyclopropenone (DPC). The receptors were gathered from a woman between 45 and 65 years old with alopecia areata. Some clones in this sample may be carry-over from other donors' samples.

In this sample, this clonotype turned up many times. V and J are TRBV12-3 or TRBV12-4 and TRBJ2-5; D might be TRBD2 (6 bases). This CDR3 is 14 amino acids long. V was clipped by 6 bases and J by 4 bases, with 15 bases between them. This chain's CDR3 is CASSPLATLETQYF. CDR3 DNA: TGTGCCAGCAGCCCTCTAGCGACCCTAGAGACCCAGTACTTC.

This sequence joins TRBV3-1 and TRBJ2-2; TRBD2 matches at 9 bases. CDR1 is LGHDT, CDR2 YNNKEL, per germline (reference sequence). The length of the CDR3 is 17 residues. The V and J ends lost 4 bases and 4 bases, in that order; junction bases with no gene match: 10. The CDR3 loop is CASSLASGARGTGELFF. The CDR3 nucleotides read TGTGCCAGCAGCCTCGCTAGCGGGGCGCGGGGCACCGGGGAGCTGTTTTTT.

This chain connects TRBV29-1 to TRBJ1-1; TRBD1 matches 9 bases. Per the germline V gene, CDR1 is SQVTM and CDR2 is ANQGSEA. This CDR3 contains 13 residues. The V gene end was trimmed by 6 bases and the J gene end by 10 bases; junction bases not matched to a gene: 12. The CDR3 nucleotides are TGCAGCGTACTACAAAGCACAGGGGGCAGAGCTTTCTTT. The encoded protein is CSVLQSTGGRAFF.

The table lists this clonotype with many counts. This chain uses TRBV20-1 with TRBJ2-3, with 15 positions matching TRBD2. Trimming took 0 bases from V and 2 from J; bases not matched to a gene: 3. Germline V gives CDR1 DFQATT, CDR2 SNEGSKA (reference sequence). The CDR3 has 17 residues. The CDR3 sequence: CSARDWTSGGDTDTQYF. The DNA for the CDR3 is TGCAGTGCTAGAGATTGGACTAGCGGGGGGGACACAGATACGCAGTATTTT.

Ten or more counts support this clonotype. The rearrangement uses TRBV6-6 and TRBJ1-5, with a weak D call TRBD1 (6 bases). Germline CDR1 MNHNY, CDR2 SVGAGI (reference sequence). V was clipped by 6 bases and J by 5 bases, with 8 bases between them. The CDR3 sequence is 12 residues long. The CDR3 spells CASRPGDQPQHF. CDR3 DNA sequence: TGTGCCAGCAGGCCAGGGGATCAGCCCCAGCATTTT.

This clonotype was found many times. This chain uses TRBV12-3 or TRBV12-4 with TRBJ1-6, with D possibly TRBD1 on 5 matching bases. The V gene lost 7 bases and the J gene lost 12 bases, with 13 bases spanning the gap. This CDR3 contains 12 residues. The CDR3 here is CASNLGAGPLHF. The DNA of the CDR3 is TGTGCCAGCAACCTCGGGGCTGGACCCCTCCACTTT.

This clonotype was seen more than once but under ten times. The J gene is TRBJ2-1, the V gene TRBV4-2; 14 bases are a match to TRBD2. The CDR3 is made up of 20 amino acids. Germline CDR1 LGHNA, CDR2 YNFKEQ. The V and J ends lost 3 bases and 1 base, in that order; junction bases with no gene match: 11. The CDR3 is CASSHRLAGGLGGSYNEQFF. The CDR3 DNA is TGTGCCAGCAGCCATCGACTAGCGGGAGGGCTAGGTGGGTCCTACAATGAGCAGTTCTTC.

This chain links TRBV2 with TRBJ2-3; 7 bases match TRBD1. The germline V gene encodes CDR1 SNHLY and CDR2 FYNNEI. The V segment lost 6 bases and the J segment 0 bases; nucleotides outside the gene matches: 9. The CDR3 covers 16 residues. This chain's CDR3 is CASSLPGTASTDTQYF. The DNA of the CDR3 is TGTGCCAGCAGCCTTCCCGGGACAGCTAGCACAGATACGCAGTATTTT.

The chain combines TRBV6-5 with TRBJ1-1; TRBD1 matches at 8 bases. The germline CDR1 and CDR2 sequences are MNHEY and SVGAGI. The CDR3 extends over 15 amino acids. V was pared by 6 bases and J by 1 base, with 7 bases of the junction left unmatched. CDR3 coding DNA: TGTGCCAGCAGGGGACAGGCTTCTAGGAACACTGAAGCTTTCTTT. Its protein is CASRGQASRNTEAFF.

This chain links TRBV28 with TRBJ2-2, with unresolved D. Germline CDR1 is MDHEN and CDR2 is SYDVKM. CDR3 length: 12 residues. Trimming took off 7 bases at V and 4 bases at J, with 7 bases between the two ends. The CDR3 region has the DNA TGTGCCAGCACCAGCTTCACCGGGGAGCTGTTTTTT. Amino acid sequence: CASTSFTGELFF.

About this clonotype itself: This may be a read error: a much more frequent sequence differs by one nucleotide. J is TRBJ1-1 and V is TRBV5-1, with D perhaps matching TRBD1 (5 bases). V lost 0 bases, J lost 6 bases, and 9 bases lay in between. This CDR3 has 13 amino acids. The germline CDR1 and CDR2 sequences are SGHRS and YFSETQ. Here the CDR3 reads CASSLEGDAEAFF. The CDR3, as DNA: TGCGCCAGCAGCTTGGAAGGGGACGCTGAAGCTTTCTTT.

In this sample, this clonotype turned up a few times. This chain links TRBV29-1 with TRBJ1-1; tentatively, D is TRBD1 (6 bases). Germline V gene data show CDR1 as SQVTM and CDR2 as ANQGSEA. Between the trimmed V and J ends, which lost 4 bases and 11 bases, there was a span of 20 bases. The CDR3 loop spans 13 amino acids. CDR3 protein: CSVGLAGDGAAFF. CDR3 sequence (DNA): TGCAGCGTTGGGTTAGCAGGGGATGGGGCCGCTTTCTTT.

This clonotype was recorded at least ten times. V and J are TRBV7-2 and TRBJ1-4; the D is unclear. Germline CDR1 is SGHTA and CDR2 is FQGNSA. The CDR3 spans 14 residues. Between the trimmed V and J ends, which lost 0 bases and 0 bases, there was a span of 2 bases. CDR3 DNA sequence: TGTGCCAGCAGCTTAGCCGCAACTAATGAAAAACTGTTTTTT. Translation: CASSLAATNEKLFF.

This clonotype was seen more than once but under ten times. This chain links TRBV7-9 with TRBJ1-5; D is possibly TRBD1 (5 bases). The V end was cut by 4 bases, the J end by 2 bases, with 18 bases between. The CDR3 totals 17 residues. Germline CDR1 SEHNR, CDR2 FQNEAQ (reference sequence). The CDR3 coding sequence is TGTGCCAGCAGCTCCTACCGGGGCCCCCGCGGCAATCAGCCCCAGCATTTT. Protein sequence: CASSSYRGPRGNQPQHF.